This entry lists 13 T cell receptor beta chains sequenced from one sample in a study of T cells expressing NK-cell markers (dated by TCRdb to 2018 to 2020). Preparation of the library involved 5' RACE. Sequencing instrument: Illumina HiSeq 2000. TCRdb reprocessed the public reads and reports one entry per CDR3 protein sequence, without DNA. This sample's table carries around 260,000 distinct CDR3 sequences. Around 4.2% of the sample goes to the ten largest clones. What was sequenced was blood T cells: a sorted CD56 or NKG2C T cell subset, CD4+ or CD8+ T cells, or bulk PBMC T cells (not recorded which). These receptors all come from a woman aged 18-69 years in good health.

The chain joins TRBV6-1 to TRBJ2-1; TCRdb lists TRBD1, though no DNA is available to test this call. The length of the CDR3 is 14 residues. Looked up from germline, CDR1 is MNHNS and CDR2 is SASEGT. CDR3 sequence: CASSLSGTRNEQFF.

J is TRBJ2-1 and V is TRBV30. This CDR3 is built from 15 residues. CDR1 and CDR2 (germline): GTSNPN, SVGIG (reference sequence). CDR3 loop: CAWSVETTAYNEQFF.

The J gene is TRBJ2-5, the V gene TRBV6-5. From germline, CDR1 is MNHEY and CDR2 SVGAGI. The CDR3 totals 15 residues. The CDR3 protein is CASRPSRHIQETQYF.

V usage is TRBV12-3 or TRBV12-4 and J usage is TRBJ1-2. The CDR3 covers 14 residues. CDR3 loop: CASSLDPANYGYTF.

The chain is built from TRBV5-1 and TRBJ1-2; TCRdb indicates TRBD1, and absent DNA this call remains unverified. Germline assignment: CDR1 SGHRS and CDR2 YFSETQ. CDR3 length: 17 amino acids. The CDR3: CASSYFLGQGATSGYTF.

The V call is TRBV29-1, the J call TRBJ2-3; TCRdb proposes TRBD1, but this gene call is untestable without DNA. The length of the CDR3 is 15 residues. Germline values: CDR1 SQVTM, CDR2 ANQGSEA. This CDR3 reads CSVAPGGAGTDTQYF.

The chain employs TRBV20-1 and TRBJ2-1. There are 13 residues in the CDR3. CDR1 and CDR2 from the germline V gene are DFQATT and SNEGSKA (reference sequence). CDR3 sequence reads: CSARSGSYNEQFF.

The rearrangement uses TRBV18 and TRBJ2-2. This CDR3 spans 15 amino acids. CDR1 is KGHSH, CDR2 LQKENI, per germline. The CDR3 sequence is CASSYDNLSTGELFF.

The rearrangement joins TRBV20-1 to TRBJ2-5; TCRdb lists TRBD1, though no DNA is available to test this call. CDR3 length: 14 amino acids. CDR1 DFQATT and CDR2 SNEGSKA come from the germline V gene (reference sequence). The CDR3 sequence is CSAITTGAKGTQYF.

This sequence joins TRBV5-4 and TRBJ2-1; TCRdb lists TRBD2, though no DNA is available to test this call. CDR3 length equals 15 residues. Germline V lookup: CDR1 SGHNT, CDR2 YYREEE (reference sequence). The CDR3 is CASSFGSGRYNEQFF.

V usage is TRBV7-2 and J usage is TRBJ1-6; as DNA is missing, the TRBD1 call by TCRdb cannot be tested. Germline-derived CDR1 and CDR2 are SGHTA and FQGNSA. The CDR3 runs to 14 residues. CDR3: CASSRDRANSPLHF.

The chain has TRBV20-1 and TRBJ2-2; TCRdb gives TRBD2 as the D gene, but with no DNA this cannot be confirmed. The CDR3 has 14 residues. Germline loops: CDR1 DFQATT, CDR2 SNEGSKA (reference sequence). The chain's CDR3 is CSALSGPYTGELFF.

The V call is TRBV12-3 or TRBV12-4, the J call TRBJ1-4; TCRdb's D gene call, TRBD1, goes unchecked for lack of DNA. CDR3 length equals 15 residues. The CDR3 sequence: CASSPGQGMSEKLFF.